One sample yielded the 20 T cell receptor beta chains listed below, sequenced in a study of T cell therapy after organ transplantation. No antigen has been identified for these receptors. TCRdb's table, derived via immunoSEQ multiplex PCR, lists solely in-frame clones and lacks some. In the table there are some 48,000 clones, 85% to 95% of which are singletons. This material consisted of CD8+ T cells from blood, taken before autologous CMV-specific T cell therapy. The source of these receptors is a human patient who had received a solid organ transplant and had CMV disease.

This chain joins TRBV5-6 and TRBJ2-3; D remains ambiguous. The germline V gene has CDR1 SGHDT and CDR2 YYEEEE. This CDR3 has 14 amino acids. V shed 4 bases and J shed 1 base, with 10 bases lying between them. The CDR3 DNA reads TGTGCCAGCAGCCCCGCCCCGGGCACAGATACGCAGTATTTT. As protein: CASSPAPGTDTQYF.

The chain has TRBV5-8 and TRBJ2-2, with D uncertain. Germline V lookup: CDR1 SGHTS, CDR2 YDEGEE. The CDR3 totals 14 residues. V was shortened by 0 bases and J by 4 bases, with 7 bases between the two germline ends. The CDR3 loop is CASSLALSTGELFF. The CDR3 nucleotides are TGTGCCAGCAGCTTGGCGTTGAGCACCGGGGAGCTGTTTTTT.

This chain uses TRBV5-1 with TRBJ1-6; no clear D. Germline V CDR1 and CDR2: SGHRS, YFSETQ. Trimming removed 1 base from V and 7 bases from J, with 15 bases in between. The CDR3 extends over 16 amino acids. The CDR3 loop is CASSLNSLSRNSPLHF. The DNA for the CDR3 is TGCGCCAGCAGCTTGAACAGTTTAAGCAGGAATTCACCCCTCCACTTT.

The chain links TRBV27 to TRBJ2-1, with 13 nucleotides matching TRBD2. Looked up from germline, CDR1 is MNHEY and CDR2 is SMNVEV (reference sequence). The V segment lost 6 bases and the J segment 0 bases; nucleotides outside the gene matches: 5. This CDR3 is 17 amino acids long. The CDR3 nucleotides are TGTGCCAGCAGACAGACTAGCGGGAGGTTCTCCTACAATGAGCAGTTCTTC. Its translation is CASRQTSGRFSYNEQFF.

CDR3 in amino acids: CASTRLAGDLSNTGELFF. The DNA for the CDR3 is TGTGCCAGCACCCGACTAGCGGGAGACCTTAGTAACACCGGGGAGCTGTTTTTT. V is TRBV9 and J is TRBJ2-2; 12 nucleotides line up with TRBD2. The germline gives CDR1 SGDLS, CDR2 YYNGEE. J was trimmed by 2 bases and V by 6 bases; bases with no gene match: 11. The CDR3 contains 18 residues.

The table lists this clone with a count of one. The rearrangement links TRBV7-8 to TRBJ1-3; tentative D call: TRBD1 (6 bases). The germline gives CDR1 SGHVS, CDR2 FQNEAQ. Trimming removed 6 bases from V and 3 bases from J, with 30 bases in between. The length of the CDR3 is 20 residues. The CDR3 nucleotides are TGTGCCAGCAGACTAAATTTGTTCAAGGGAGGGGGTCTCAGTGGAAACACCATATATTTT. Translation gives CASRLNLFKGGGLSGNTIYF.

This rearrangement joins TRBV19 to TRBJ2-1, with 8 positions matching TRBD2. The CDR3 is 17 amino acids. Trimming removed 2 bases from V and 4 bases from J; junction bases left unmatched: 10. The V gene's germline CDR1 is LNHDA and CDR2 SQIVND (reference sequence). The CDR3 is CASSISGPAGGYNEQFF. The CDR3 DNA sequence: TGTGCCAGTAGTATAAGCGGCCCTGCGGGAGGTTACAATGAGCAGTTCTTC.

This rearrangement joins TRBV7-9 to TRBJ2-7, with D tentatively TRBD1 (5 bases). The CDR3 is 13 residues long. CDR1 is SEHNR, CDR2 FQNEAQ, per germline (reference sequence). Trimming stripped 1 base from V and 4 bases from J, with 8 bases between. DNA for the CDR3: TGTGCCAGCAGCTTAGGCAGGGCATACGAGCAGTACTTC. Encoded protein: CASSLGRAYEQYF.

Notes on this clone: Other nucleotide sequences in the sample specify the same CDR3. The chain carries TRBV6-1 and TRBJ2-2; 7 bases are shared with TRBD2. Germline trimming cut 1 base from V and 5 bases from J; bases unmatched to any gene: 1. Germline V gene sequence: CDR1 MNHNS, CDR2 SASEGT. The CDR3 is made up of 14 amino acids. The DNA for the CDR3 is TGTGCCAGCAGTGAAGGGGGGGGGACCGGGGAGCTGTTTTTT. Encoded protein: CASSEGGGTGELFF.

V and J are TRBV9 and TRBJ2-4; 11 nucleotides line up with TRBD1. The CDR3 totals 16 residues. Trimming cost V 4 bases and J 1 base; bases outside gene matches: 4. Per germline, CDR1 SGDLS and CDR2 YYNGEE. The CDR3, as DNA: TGTGCCAGCAGCCAGAGGACAGGGGGCGCCAAAAACATTCAGTACTTC. Residues: CASSQRTGGAKNIQYF.

This rearrangement joins TRBV7-6 to TRBJ1-4; possibly TRBD1 for D (6 bases). V was shortened by 5 bases and J by 7 bases, with 14 bases between the two germline ends. Germline CDR1 and CDR2: SGHVS and FNYEAQ. The length of the CDR3 is 14 residues. The chain's CDR3 is CASSIDRLGEKLFF. The CDR3 DNA follows: TGTGCCAGCAGCATTGACAGGTTGGGTGAAAAACTGTTTTTT.

The chain has TRBV18 and TRBJ2-1; the match to TRBD1 covers 8 bases. The CDR3 runs to 11 residues. Germline loops: CDR1 KGHSH, CDR2 LQKENI. With V trimmed by 4 bases and J by 14 bases, 4 bases remained unmatched. The DNA of the CDR3 is TGTGCCAGCTCACGACAGGGGACGGAGTTCTTC. Its translation is CASSRQGTEFF.

The rearrangement joins TRBV27 to TRBJ2-7, with TRBD1 matching over 7 bases. The V gene's germline CDR1 is MNHEY and CDR2 SMNVEV (reference sequence). V shed 5 bases, J shed 3 bases, and the junction held 13 bases outside the gene matches. This CDR3 is 16 amino acids long. CDR3 in DNA: TGTGCCAGCAGTGGACCAACAGGGGAATCCTTCTACGAGCAGTACTTC. Translated: CASSGPTGESFYEQYF.

V usage is TRBV4-3 and J usage is TRBJ1-2, with 9 positions matching TRBD1. This CDR3 has 16 residues. Unmatched junction bases numbered 11, after V lost 1 base and J lost 8 bases. Germline CDR1 is LGHNA and CDR2 is YSLEER. DNA for the CDR3: TGCGCCAGCAGCCAAGTAGTAGGTAGGACAGGGGACGGCTACACCTTC. It translates to CASSQVVGRTGDGYTF.

The V and J genes are TRBV9 and TRBJ1-1; the D is unclear. The CDR3 length is 15 residues. The ends were cut back, 0 bases at V and 1 base at J, with 10 bases in the middle. Germline-derived CDR1 and CDR2 are SGDLS and YYNGEE. The CDR3 nucleotides read TGTGCCAGCAGCGTAGAGGGCGTGCCGAACACTGAAGCTTTCTTT. This translates into CASSVEGVPNTEAFF.

The chain recombines TRBV27 with TRBJ1-1; no reliable D call. V was cut by 8 bases and J by 1 base, with 14 bases left in between. From germline, CDR1 is MNHEY and CDR2 SMNVEV (reference sequence). The CDR3 consists of 14 residues. Here the CDR3 reads CASAYTGTNTEAFF. Written as DNA, the CDR3 is TGTGCCAGCGCTTACACGGGAACGAACACTGAAGCTTTCTTT.

This chain uses TRBV6-1 with TRBJ1-2; D gene uncertain. V was cut by 3 bases and J by 1 base, with 9 bases left in between. The CDR3 is 14 amino acids. Germline loops: CDR1 MNHNS, CDR2 SASEGT. Here the CDR3 reads CASSDGGGNYGYTF. CDR3 bases: TGTGCCAGCAGTGATGGAGGCGGTAACTATGGCTACACCTTC.

This rearrangement joins TRBV5-1 to TRBJ2-7, with no clear D. This CDR3 has 17 amino acids. Trimming left V 2 bases short and J 1 base short, with 19 bases between. Germline V gives CDR1 SGHRS, CDR2 YFSETQ. The CDR3 spells CASSFLPSRTLSYEQYF. The CDR3 DNA reads TGCGCCAGCAGCTTCCTCCCGAGTAGGACCCTGTCCTACGAGCAGTACTTC. Complete variable domain (other parts from reference TRBV5-1 and TRBJ2-7): KAGVTQTPRYLIKTRGQQVTLSCSPISGHRSVSWYQQTPGQGLQFLFEYFSETQRNKGNFPGRFSGRQFSNSRSEMNVSTLELGDSALYLCASSFLPSRTLSYEQYFGPGTRLTVT.

V is TRBV4-3 and J is TRBJ2-3; D call uncertain. V shed 3 bases and J shed 6 bases, with 10 bases lying between them. This CDR3 has 13 amino acids. The germline V gene has CDR1 LGHNA and CDR2 YSLEER. The CDR3 region has the DNA TGCGCCAGCAGCCAGAACTTGGGGGATACGCAGTATTTT. Amino acid sequence: CASSQNLGDTQYF.

The chain links TRBV12-5 to TRBJ1-6; tentatively, D is TRBD1 (5 bases). V was pared by 7 bases and J by 6 bases, with 13 bases between. The CDR3 sequence is 14 residues long. Germline lookup yields CDR1 LGHNT and CDR2 FRNRAP. The CDR3 protein is CASAFTGGNSPLHF. As DNA, the CDR3 is TGTGCTAGTGCCTTTACCGGGGGTAATTCACCCCTCCACTTT.